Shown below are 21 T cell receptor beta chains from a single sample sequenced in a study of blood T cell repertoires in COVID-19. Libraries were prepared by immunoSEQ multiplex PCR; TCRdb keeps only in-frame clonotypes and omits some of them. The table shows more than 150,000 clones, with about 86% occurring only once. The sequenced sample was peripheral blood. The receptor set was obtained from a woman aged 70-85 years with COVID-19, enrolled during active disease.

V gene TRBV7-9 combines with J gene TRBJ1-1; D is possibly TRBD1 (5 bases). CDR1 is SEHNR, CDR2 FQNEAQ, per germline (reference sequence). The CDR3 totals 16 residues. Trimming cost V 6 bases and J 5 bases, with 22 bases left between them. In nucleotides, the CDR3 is TGTGCCAGCAGTGCTCCCTCGGTCGCAGGGTTGACTGAAGCTTTCTTT. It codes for CASSAPSVAGLTEAFF.

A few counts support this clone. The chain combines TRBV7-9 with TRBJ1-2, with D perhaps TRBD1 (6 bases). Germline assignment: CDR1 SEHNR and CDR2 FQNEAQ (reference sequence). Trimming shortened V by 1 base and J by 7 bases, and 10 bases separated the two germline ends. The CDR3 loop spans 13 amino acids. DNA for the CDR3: TGTGCCAGCAGCTTAGGAGCGGGGGCTGGCTACACCTTC. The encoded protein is CASSLGAGAGYTF. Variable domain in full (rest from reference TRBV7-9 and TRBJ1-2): DTGVSQNPRHKITKRGQNVTFRCDPISEHNRLYWYRQTLGQGPEFLTYFQNEAQLEKSRLLSDRFSAERPKGSFSTLEIQRTEQGDSAMYLCASSLGAGAGYTFGSGTRLTVV.

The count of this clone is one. CDR3 region: CASTRGTGGNEKLFF. In nucleotides, the CDR3 is TGTGCCTCAACGAGGGGGACAGGGGGGAATGAAAAACTGTTTTTT. This chain links TRBV7-9 with TRBJ1-4; 11 bases line up with TRBD1. V was clipped by 11 bases and J by 5 bases; unmatched bases: 10. The germline V gene has CDR1 SEHNR and CDR2 FQNEAQ (reference sequence). This CDR3 spans 15 amino acids.

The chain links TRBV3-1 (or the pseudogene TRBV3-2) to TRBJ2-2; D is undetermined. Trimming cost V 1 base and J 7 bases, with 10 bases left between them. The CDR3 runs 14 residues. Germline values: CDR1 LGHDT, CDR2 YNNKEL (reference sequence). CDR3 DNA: TGTGCCAGCAGCCAAGTCGGAGATAGCGGGGAGCTGTTTTTT. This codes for CASSQVGDSGELFF.

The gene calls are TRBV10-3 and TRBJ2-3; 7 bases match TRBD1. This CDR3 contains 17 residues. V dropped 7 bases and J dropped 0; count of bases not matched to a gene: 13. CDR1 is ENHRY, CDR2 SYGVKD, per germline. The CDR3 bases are TGTGCCATCACCGGGACAGCCTTCCGTGCTAGCACAGATACGCAGTATTTT. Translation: CAITGTAFRASTDTQYF.

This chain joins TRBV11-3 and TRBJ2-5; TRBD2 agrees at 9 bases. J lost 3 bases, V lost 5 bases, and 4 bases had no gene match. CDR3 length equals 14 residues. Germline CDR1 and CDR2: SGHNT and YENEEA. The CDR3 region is CASSPRLAEETQYF. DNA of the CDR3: TGTGCCAGCAGCCCGAGACTAGCGGAAGAGACCCAGTACTTC.

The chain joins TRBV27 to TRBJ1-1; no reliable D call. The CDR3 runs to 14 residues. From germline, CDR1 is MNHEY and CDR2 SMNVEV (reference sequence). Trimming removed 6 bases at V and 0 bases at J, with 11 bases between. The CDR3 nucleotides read TGTGCCAGCAGCTTAGGCAACCTGAACACTGAAGCTTTCTTT. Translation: CASSLGNLNTEAFF.

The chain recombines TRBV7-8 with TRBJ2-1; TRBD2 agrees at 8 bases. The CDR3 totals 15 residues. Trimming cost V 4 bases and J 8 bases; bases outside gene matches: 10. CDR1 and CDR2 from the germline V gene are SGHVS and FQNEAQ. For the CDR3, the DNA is TGTGCCAGCAGCTCCTTGAGCGGGAGTTATGATGAGCAGTTCTTC. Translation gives CASSSLSGSYDEQFF.

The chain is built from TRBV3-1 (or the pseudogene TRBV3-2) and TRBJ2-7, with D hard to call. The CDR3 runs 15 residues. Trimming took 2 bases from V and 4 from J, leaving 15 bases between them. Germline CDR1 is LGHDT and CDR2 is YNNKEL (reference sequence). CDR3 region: CASSQKLELQYEQYF. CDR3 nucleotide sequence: TGTGCCAGCAGCCAAAAATTAGAGCTACAGTACGAGCAGTACTTC.

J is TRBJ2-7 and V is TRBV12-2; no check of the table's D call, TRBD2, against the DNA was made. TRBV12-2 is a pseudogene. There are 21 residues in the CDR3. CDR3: CASRLRGSLAGLACEFSEQYF. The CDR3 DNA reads TGTGCAAGTCGCCTTCGAGGGAGTTTAGCGGGACTAGCGTGCGAGTTTAGCGAGCAGTACTTC.

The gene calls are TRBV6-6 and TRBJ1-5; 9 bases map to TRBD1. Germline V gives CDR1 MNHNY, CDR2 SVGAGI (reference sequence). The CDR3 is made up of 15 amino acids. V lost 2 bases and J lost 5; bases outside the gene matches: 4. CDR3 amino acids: CASSYDRGEDQPQHF. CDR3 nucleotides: TGTGCCAGCAGTTACGACAGGGGGGAAGATCAGCCCCAGCATTTT.

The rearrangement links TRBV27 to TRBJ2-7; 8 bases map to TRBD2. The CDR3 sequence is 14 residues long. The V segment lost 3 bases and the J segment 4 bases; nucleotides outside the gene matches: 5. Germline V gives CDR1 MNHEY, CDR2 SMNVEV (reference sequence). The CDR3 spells CASSLTGGPYEQYF. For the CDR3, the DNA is TGTGCCAGCAGTTTGACGGGAGGGCCATACGAGCAGTACTTC.

CDR3: CASSLGTLSNQPQHF. The CDR3 DNA reads as TGTGCCAGCAGCCTTGGGACACTCAGCAATCAGCCCCAGCATTTT. The chain links TRBV3-1 (or the pseudogene TRBV3-2) to TRBJ1-5, with a possible D match to TRBD1 (6 bases). V dropped 4 bases and J dropped 1 base, with 11 bases sitting between them. Germline V lookup: CDR1 LGHDT, CDR2 YNNKEL (reference sequence). CDR3 size: 15 residues.

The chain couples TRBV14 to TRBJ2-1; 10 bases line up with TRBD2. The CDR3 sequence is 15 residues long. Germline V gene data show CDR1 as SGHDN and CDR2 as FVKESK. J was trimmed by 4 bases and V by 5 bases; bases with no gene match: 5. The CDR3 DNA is TGTGCCAGCAGCGATGGACTAGCGGAATACAATGAGCAGTTCTTC. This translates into CASSDGLAEYNEQFF. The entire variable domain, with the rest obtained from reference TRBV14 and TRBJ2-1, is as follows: EAGVTQFPSHSVIEKGQTVTLRCDPISGHDNLYWYRRVMGKEIKFLLHFVKESKQDESGMPNNRFLAERTGGTYSTLKVQPAELEDSGVYFCASSDGLAEYNEQFFGPGTRLTVL.

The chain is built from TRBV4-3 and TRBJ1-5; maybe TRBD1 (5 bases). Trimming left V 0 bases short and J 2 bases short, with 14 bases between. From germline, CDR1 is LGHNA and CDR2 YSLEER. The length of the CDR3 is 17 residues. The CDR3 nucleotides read TGCGCCAGCAGCCAAGATTTTAGGCAGGGTTGCAATCAGCCCCAGCATTTT. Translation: CASSQDFRQGCNQPQHF.

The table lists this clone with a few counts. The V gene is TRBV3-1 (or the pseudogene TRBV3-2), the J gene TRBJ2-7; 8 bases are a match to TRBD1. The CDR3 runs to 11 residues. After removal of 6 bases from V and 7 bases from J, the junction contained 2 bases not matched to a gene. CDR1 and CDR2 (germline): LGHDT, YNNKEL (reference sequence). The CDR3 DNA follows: TGTGCCAGCAGATACAGGGGGGAGCAGTACTTC. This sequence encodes CASRYRGEQYF.

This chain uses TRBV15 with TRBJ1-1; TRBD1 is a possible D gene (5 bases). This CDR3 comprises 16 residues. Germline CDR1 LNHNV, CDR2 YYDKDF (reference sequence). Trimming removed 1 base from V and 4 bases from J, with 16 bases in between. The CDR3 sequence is CATSRGWQGMGTEAFF. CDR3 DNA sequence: TGTGCCACCAGCAGAGGGTGGCAGGGAATGGGCACTGAAGCTTTCTTT.

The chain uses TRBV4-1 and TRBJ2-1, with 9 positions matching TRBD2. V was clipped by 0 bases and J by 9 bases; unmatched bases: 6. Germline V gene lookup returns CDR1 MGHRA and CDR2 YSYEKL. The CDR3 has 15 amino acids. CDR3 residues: CASSQEGGRAGEQFF. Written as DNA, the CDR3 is TGCGCCAGCAGCCAAGAAGGCGGGAGGGCCGGTGAGCAGTTCTTC.

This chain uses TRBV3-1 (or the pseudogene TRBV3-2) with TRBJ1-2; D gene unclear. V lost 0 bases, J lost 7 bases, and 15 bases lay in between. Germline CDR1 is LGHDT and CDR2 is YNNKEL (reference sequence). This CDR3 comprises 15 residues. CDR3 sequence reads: CASSQESSRILGYTF. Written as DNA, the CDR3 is TGTGCCAGCAGCCAAGAGTCGTCCAGAATCCTTGGCTACACCTTC.

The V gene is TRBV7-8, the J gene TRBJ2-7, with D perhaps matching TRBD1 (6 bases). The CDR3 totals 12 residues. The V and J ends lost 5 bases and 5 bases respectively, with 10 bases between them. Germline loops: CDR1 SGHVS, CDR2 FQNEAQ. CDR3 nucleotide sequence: TGTGCCAGCAGCAGGACAGTTGACGAGCAGTACTTC. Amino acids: CASSRTVDEQYF. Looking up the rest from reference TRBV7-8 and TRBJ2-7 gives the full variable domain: GAGVSQSPRYKVAKRGQDVALRCDPISGHVSLFWYQQALGQGPEFLTYFQNEAQLDKSGLPSDRFFAERPEGSVSTLKIQRTQQEDSAVYLCASSRTVDEQYFGPGTRLTVT.

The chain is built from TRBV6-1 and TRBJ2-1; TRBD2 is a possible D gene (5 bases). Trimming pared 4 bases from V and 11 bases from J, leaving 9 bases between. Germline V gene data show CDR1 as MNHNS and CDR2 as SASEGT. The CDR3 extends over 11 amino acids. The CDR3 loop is CASSGAAKQFF. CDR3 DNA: TGTGCCAGCAGTGGAGCGGCAAAGCAGTTCTTC.